This TCR beta chain was profiled in a study of CD8 T cells in Susac syndrome. Study-wide context: Under ten of the sequenced Susac syndrome patients were in remission, and five or six had active disease. Blood was drawn from Susac syndrome patients while they were therapy-naive, on corticosteroids, or on intravenous immunoglobulin alone.

With random hexamers, roughly 0.45 to 1 ug RNA was reverse transcribed. TCRdb redid the calling of the immunoSEQ multiplex PCR reads with MiXCR, one entry per CDR3 protein. The sample consists of about 180,000 distinct CDR3 sequences, around 94% of them appearing once. The CDR3 has 15 residues. The chain is built from TRBV21-1 and TRBJ2-1; no DNA check was done on the table's D call, TRBD1. TRBV21-1 is marked as a pseudogene. Material: CD4+ T cells from PBMCs. This sequence originates from a human donor with Susac syndrome. The CDR3 region is CASSKGRGGYNEQFF. The CDR3 DNA sequence: TGTGCCAGCAGCAAGGGTCGGGGGGGGTACAATGAGCAGTTCTTC.